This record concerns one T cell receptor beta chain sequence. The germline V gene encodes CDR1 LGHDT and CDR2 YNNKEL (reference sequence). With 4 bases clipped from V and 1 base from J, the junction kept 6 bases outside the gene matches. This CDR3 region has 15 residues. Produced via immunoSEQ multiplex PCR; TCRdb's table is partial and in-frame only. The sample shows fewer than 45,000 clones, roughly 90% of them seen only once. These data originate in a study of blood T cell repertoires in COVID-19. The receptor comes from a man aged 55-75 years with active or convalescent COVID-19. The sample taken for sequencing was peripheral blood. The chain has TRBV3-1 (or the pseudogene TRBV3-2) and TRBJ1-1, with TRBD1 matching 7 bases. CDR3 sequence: CASSRGDSRNTEAFF. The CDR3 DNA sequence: TGTGCCAGCAGCCGAGGGGACAGTCGGAACACTGAAGCTTTCTTT.